Following are 28 T cell receptor beta chains from one sample sequenced in a study of yellow fever vaccine responses in identical twins. A single record per CDR3 protein comes from TCRdb applying MiXCR to the RT-PCR reads. The sample yields approximately 33,000 distinct CDR3 sequences, about three fifths seen once. Source: T cells from blood (PBMCs), unsorted or a sorted subset (not recorded which), taken before or after yellow fever vaccination (not recorded which). These receptors all stem from a young woman who received the yellow fever vaccine.

This clonotype has just one count. This sequence joins TRBV12-3 or TRBV12-4 and TRBJ2-1; 7 bases align to TRBD2. This CDR3 has 14 amino acids. The trim removed 3 bases at V and 8 bases at J, leaving 7 bases unmatched. The CDR3 loop reads CASSFRLADDEQFF. In DNA, the CDR3 is TGTGCCAGCAGTTTCCGACTAGCTGATGATGAGCAGTTCTTC.

The V and J genes are TRBV11-1 and TRBJ2-3, with 8 bases that match TRBD1. The V and J ends lost 3 bases and 2 bases, in that order; junction bases with no gene match: 7. Per the germline V gene, CDR1 is SGHAT and CDR2 is FQDESV (reference sequence). The CDR3 totals 16 residues. The CDR3: CASSFADRDDTDTQYF. CDR3 nucleotide sequence: TGTGCCAGCAGCTTCGCGGACAGGGATGACACAGATACGCAGTATTTT.

The J gene is TRBJ2-5, the V gene TRBV12-3 or TRBV12-4; no firm D call. V was shortened by 3 bases and J by 2 bases, with 7 bases between the two germline ends. This CDR3 contains 13 residues. This CDR3 is CASSFRPQETQYF. DNA of the CDR3: TGTGCCAGCAGTTTCCGGCCGCAAGAGACCCAGTACTTC.

The V and J genes are TRBV10-3 and TRBJ2-1; the D gene could be TRBD1 or TRBD2 (5 bases each). V was pared by 5 bases and J by 1 base, with 15 bases between. Germline assignment: CDR1 ENHRY and CDR2 SYGVKD. CDR3 length: 16 residues. The CDR3 is CAISPREGLSYNEQFF. In nucleotides, the CDR3 is TGTGCCATCAGTCCCCGCGAGGGGTTGTCCTACAATGAGCAGTTCTTC.

The chain uses TRBV3-1 and TRBJ2-1; the D is unclear. Trimming shortened V by 0 bases and J by 12 bases, and 15 bases separated the two germline ends. The germline V gene has CDR1 LGHDT and CDR2 YNNKEL (reference sequence). CDR3 length equals 14 residues. The CDR3, as DNA: TGTGCCAGCAGCCAAGATGTCCTCACGCGTAGGCAGTTCTTC. This encodes CASSQDVLTRRQFF.

The CDR3 DNA reads as TGTGCCAGTAGCCCTGGGGTTTACGCTGAAGCTTTCTTT. Protein product: CASSPGVYAEAFF. The genes are TRBV19 and TRBJ1-1, with D unclear. Per the germline V gene, CDR1 is LNHDA and CDR2 is SQIVND (reference sequence). This CDR3 has 13 amino acids. Trimming stripped 6 bases from V and 6 bases from J, with 14 bases between. The full variable domain, rest sourced from reference TRBV19 and TRBJ1-1, is DGGITQSPKYLFRKEGQNVTLSCEQNLNHDAMYWYRQDPGQGLRLIYYSQIVNDFQKGDIAEGYSVSREKKESFPLTVTSAQKNPTAFYLCASSPGVYAEAFFGQGTRLTVV.

V is TRBV18 and J is TRBJ2-1; perhaps TRBD1 as D (6 bases). Trimming left V 3 bases short and J 5 bases short, with 17 bases between. CDR3 size: 16 residues. CDR1 and CDR2 from the germline V gene are KGHSH and LQKENI. The CDR3 sequence is CASSPTRGWENNEQFF. The CDR3 DNA is TGTGCCAGCTCACCCACAAGGGGGTGGGAGAACAATGAGCAGTTCTTC.

The chain combines TRBV3-1 with TRBJ2-5; D is ambiguous. CDR1 LGHDT and CDR2 YNNKEL come from the germline V gene (reference sequence). With 7 bases removed from V and 7 bases from J, the gap between germline ends came to 19 bases. The CDR3 consists of 14 residues. The CDR3, as DNA: TGTGCCAGCACCCAGCGAAGAAGAGATTTGACCCAGTACTTC. Translation: CASTQRRRDLTQYF.

The chain uses TRBV11-3 and TRBJ2-1; 8 positions agree with TRBD2. The CDR3 spans 17 residues. The J segment lost 7 bases and the V segment lost 5 bases, leaving 16 bases of the junction unmatched. Germline V gives CDR1 SGHNT, CDR2 YENEEA. In DNA, the CDR3 is TGTGCCAGCAGCCGCCGCATCGGGAGCGGGAGCGTAAATGAGCAGTTCTTC. Its translation is CASSRRIGSGSVNEQFF. The full variable domain, rest sourced from reference TRBV11-3 and TRBJ2-1, is EAGVVQSPRYKIIEKKQPVAFWCNPISGHNTLYWYLQNLGQGPELLIRYENEEAVDDSQLPKDRFSAERLKGVDSTLKIQPAELGDSAVYLCASSRRIGSGSVNEQFFGPGTRLTVL.

This clonotype has only a few counts. CDR3 bases: TGTGCCAGCAGTGCCGGACAGGGTTACAATGAGCAGTTCTTC. Its protein is CASSAGQGYNEQFF. V and J are TRBV2 and TRBJ2-1; 8 bases are a match to TRBD1. The CDR3 covers 14 residues. The germline gives CDR1 SNHLY, CDR2 FYNNEI. Trimming removed 4 bases from V and 4 bases from J; junction bases left unmatched: 3.

This chain links TRBV7-7 with TRBJ2-1; D is perhaps TRBD2 (7 bases). The ends were cut back, 1 base at V and 2 bases at J, with 9 bases in the middle. Germline V CDR1 and CDR2: SSHAT, FNYEAQ (reference sequence). The CDR3 loop spans 15 amino acids. DNA for the CDR3: TGTGCCAGCAGCTTAGAAGGGGGGGCCTACAATGAGCAGTTCTTC. Residues: CASSLEGGAYNEQFF.

In this sample, this clonotype turned up a few times. This sequence joins TRBV12-3 or TRBV12-4 and TRBJ1-3; maybe TRBD1 (5 bases). This CDR3 has 12 residues. V was clipped by 6 bases and J by 2 bases, with 5 bases between them. The CDR3 DNA reads TGTGCCAGCAGGGGACCTGGAAACACCATATATTTT. Its protein product is CASRGPGNTIYF.

This clonotype was observed a handful of times. The chain combines TRBV7-6 with TRBJ2-3, with D perhaps TRBD1 or TRBD2 (5 bases each). Germline-derived CDR1 and CDR2 are SGHVS and FNYEAQ. The CDR3 totals 12 residues. V lost 5 bases, J lost 7 bases, and 10 bases lay in between. CDR3: CASSGGVNTQYF. In DNA form, the CDR3 reads TGTGCCAGCAGCGGGGGAGTGAATACGCAGTATTTT.

This clonotype was recorded only once. The rearrangement joins TRBV15 to TRBJ2-1; 7 nucleotides align to TRBD2. The CDR3 is 15 amino acids. Germline values: CDR1 LNHNV, CDR2 YYDKDF (reference sequence). Germline trimming cut 3 bases from V and 2 bases from J; bases unmatched to any gene: 4. The CDR3: CATSRERGTYNEQFF. CDR3 coding DNA: TGTGCCACCAGCAGGGAGCGGGGTACCTACAATGAGCAGTTCTTC. The variable domain in full, completed from reference TRBV15 and TRBJ2-1, reads DAMVIQNPRYQVTQFGKPVTLSCSQTLNHNVMYWYQQKSSQAPKLLFHYYDKDFNNEADTPDNFQSRRPNTSFCFLDIRSPGLGDTAMYLCATSRERGTYNEQFFGPGTRLTVL.

The chain combines TRBV4-1 with TRBJ1-5, with D perhaps TRBD1 (5 bases). The V and J ends lost 11 bases and 3 bases respectively, with 20 bases between them. CDR3 length: 15 amino acids. CDR1 MGHRA and CDR2 YSYEKL come from the germline V gene. The CDR3 DNA reads TGCGCCTCCTCCACAGTTAGGGGAACCAATCAGCCCCAGCATTTT. Amino acid sequence: CASSTVRGTNQPQHF.

This chain connects TRBV2 to TRBJ1-2, with D unclear. The germline V gene encodes CDR1 SNHLY and CDR2 FYNNEI. This CDR3 is built from 12 residues. V lost 1 base and J lost 3, with 3 bases in between. The CDR3 DNA reads TGTGCCAGCAGTGAAGGGTACTATGGCTACACCTTC. Its translation: CASSEGYYGYTF.

This clonotype was picked up a small number of times. The chain links TRBV24-1 to TRBJ2-2, with no clear D. The CDR3 is made up of 14 amino acids. Germline V CDR1 and CDR2: KGHDR, SFDVKD. Trimming left V 2 bases short and J 7 bases short, with 10 bases between. The CDR3 bases are TGTGCCACCAGTGATTCTAGGGATGACGGGGAGCTGTTTTTT. Encoded protein: CATSDSRDDGELFF.

The rearrangement joins TRBV5-5 to TRBJ1-1; D not certain. The CDR3 has 13 residues. Germline CDR1 is SGHKS and CDR2 is YYEKEE (reference sequence). The V gene lost 0 bases and the J gene lost 0 bases, with 3 bases spanning the gap. This chain's CDR3 is CASSLAVNTEAFF. CDR3 coding DNA: TGTGCCAGCAGCTTGGCAGTGAACACTGAAGCTTTCTTT.

This clonotype has a single count. Written as DNA, the CDR3 is TGTGCCAGCAGCTTGGGGGGGCCGCAGCCCCAGCATTTT. It is translated as CASSLGGPQPQHF. The rearrangement links TRBV7-6 to TRBJ1-5; a weak D match, TRBD1 (6 bases). This CDR3 is built from 13 residues. The V end lost 3 bases, the J end lost 7 bases, and 10 bases lay between the germline ends. Germline V lookup: CDR1 SGHVS, CDR2 FNYEAQ.

V and J are TRBV2 and TRBJ2-7; 10 bases agree with TRBD1. CDR1 and CDR2 from the germline V gene are SNHLY and FYNNEI. V was clipped by 3 bases and J by 5 bases; unmatched bases: 10. The CDR3 totals 16 residues. The CDR3 bases are TGTGCCAGCAGTGATCGGGACAGGGGATTTGAGGACGAGCAGTACGTC. As protein: CASSDRDRGFEDEQYV.

The J gene is TRBJ2-2, the V gene TRBV20-1; 7 nucleotides agree with TRBD1. Trimming at V came to 1 base and at J to 6 bases, leaving 5 bases not matched to a gene. From germline, CDR1 is DFQATT and CDR2 SNEGSKA (reference sequence). The CDR3 loop spans 14 amino acids. Here the CDR3 reads CSARATTGAGELFF. The CDR3 coding sequence is TGCAGTGCTAGAGCCACCACAGGGGCCGGGGAGCTGTTTTTT.

The J gene is TRBJ1-5, the V gene TRBV12-3 or TRBV12-4; a weak D match, TRBD1 (5 bases). The CDR3 is 12 amino acids. Trimming removed 6 bases from V and 4 bases from J, with 7 bases in between. The CDR3 reads CASSDRNQPQHF. Here the CDR3 DNA reads TGTGCCAGCAGCGACAGAAATCAGCCCCAGCATTTT.

The gene calls are TRBV24-1 and TRBJ2-2; possibly TRBD1 or TRBD2 for D (6 bases each). Trimming left V 7 bases short and J 5 bases short, with 13 bases between. Germline CDR1 and CDR2: KGHDR and SFDVKD. The CDR3 has 14 amino acids. CDR3 loop: CATRSGASTGELFF. Here the CDR3 DNA reads TGTGCCACCAGGTCGGGGGCGAGTACCGGGGAGCTGTTTTTT.

This rearrangement joins TRBV19 to TRBJ1-6; the D gene is possibly TRBD1 (5 bases). V was cut by 4 bases and J by 7 bases, with 14 bases left in between. Germline values: CDR1 LNHDA, CDR2 SQIVND (reference sequence). The length of the CDR3 is 15 residues. The CDR3 loop reads CASSTGTSGNSPLHF. The DNA of the CDR3 is TGTGCCAGTAGTACGGGGACGTCGGGAAATTCACCCCTCCACTTT. The whole variable domain, filled in from reference TRBV19 and TRBJ1-6, reads DGGITQSPKYLFRKEGQNVTLSCEQNLNHDAMYWYRQDPGQGLRLIYYSQIVNDFQKGDIAEGYSVSREKKESFPLTVTSAQKNPTAFYLCASSTGTSGNSPLHFGNGTRLTVT.

The rearrangement joins TRBV20-1 to TRBJ2-7; D possibly corresponds to TRBD2 (5 bases). The CDR3 extends over 12 amino acids. Per germline, CDR1 DFQATT and CDR2 SNEGSKA (reference sequence). V lost 7 bases to trimming and J lost 5 bases, with 15 bases between them. This CDR3 is CSVLGVQDEQYF. CDR3 coding DNA: TGCAGTGTGCTCGGGGTTCAGGACGAGCAGTACTTC.

This chain uses TRBV13 with TRBJ2-5, with TRBD2 matching over 11 bases. V shed 5 bases, J shed 2 bases, and the junction held 7 bases outside the gene matches. CDR1 PRHDT and CDR2 FYEKMQ come from the germline V gene (reference sequence). This CDR3 spans 16 amino acids. As DNA, the CDR3 is TGTGCCAGCAGCCAAAATAGCGGGGGGGAACAAGAGACCCAGTACTTC. Translating gives CASSQNSGGEQETQYF.

V gene TRBV28 combines with J gene TRBJ2-7, with TRBD1 matching over 7 bases. In germline, CDR1 is MDHEN, CDR2 SYDVKM. Trimming removed 1 base from V and 3 bases from J; junction bases left unmatched: 6. The length of the CDR3 is 15 residues. The CDR3 coding sequence is TGTGCCAGCAGTTTATCCCCTCGACAGGGCTACGAGCAGTACTTC. This gives the protein CASSLSPRQGYEQYF. The full variable domain, its missing parts supplied by reference TRBV28 and TRBJ2-7, is DVKVTQSSRYLVKRTGEKVFLECVQDMDHENMFWYRQDPGLGLRLIYFSYDVKMKEKGDIPEGYSVSREKKERFSLILESASTNQTSMYLCASSLSPRQGYEQYFGPGTRLTVT.

The genes are TRBV5-1 and TRBJ1-3, with 8 bases that match TRBD1. V was clipped by 5 bases and J by 2 bases; unmatched bases: 6. Germline V gene lookup returns CDR1 SGHRS and CDR2 YFSETQ. This CDR3 comprises 15 residues. CDR3 DNA sequence: TGCGCCAGCAGTCTGCAGGGGGCGACTGGAAACACCATATATTTT. Translation gives CASSLQGATGNTIYF. The whole variable domain, filled in from reference TRBV5-1 and TRBJ1-3, reads KAGVTQTPRYLIKTRGQQVTLSCSPISGHRSVSWYQQTPGQGLQFLFEYFSETQRNKGNFPGRFSGRQFSNSRSEMNVSTLELGDSALYLCASSLQGATGNTIYFGEGSWLTVV.